This TCR beta chain was documented in a study of neurological immune-mediated disorders. Study information: Relapsing-remitting forms accounted for about 90% of the roughly 34 multiple sclerosis patients and secondary progressive forms for 3.

This clonotype was seen a few times. Antigen unknown. A 10-nucleotide random UMI tagged transcripts in template-switch 5'RACE cDNA synthesis. TCRdb re-analysed the 5' RACE reads in MiXCR, keeping a single row per CDR3 protein. The sample lists some 66,000 distinct CDR3 sequences, 3.5% to 5% occurring once. Regarding the study as a whole: Expanded clones shared no identical CDR3 amino acid sequences across subjects, which suggested private TCR-beta repertoires in all groups.

Sequenced material: PBMCs. The sequence derives from a man younger than 40 with multiple sclerosis.

CDR3 coding DNA: TGTGCCAGCAGAATCACGAGCAATCAGCCCCAGCATTTT. Protein sequence: CASRITSNQPQHF. V and J are TRBV6-1 and TRBJ1-5; D remains ambiguous. Trimming took off 6 bases at V and 1 base at J, with 7 bases between the two ends. The V gene's germline CDR1 is MNHNS and CDR2 SASEGT. CDR3 length: 13 amino acids.